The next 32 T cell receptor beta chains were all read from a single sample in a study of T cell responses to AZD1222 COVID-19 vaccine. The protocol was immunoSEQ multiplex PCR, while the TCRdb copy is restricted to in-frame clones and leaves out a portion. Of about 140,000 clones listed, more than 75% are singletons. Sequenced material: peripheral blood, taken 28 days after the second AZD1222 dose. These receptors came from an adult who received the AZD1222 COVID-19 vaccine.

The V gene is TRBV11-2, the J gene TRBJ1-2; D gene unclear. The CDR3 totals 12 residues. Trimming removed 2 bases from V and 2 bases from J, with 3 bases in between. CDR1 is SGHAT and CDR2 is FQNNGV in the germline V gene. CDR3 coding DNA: TGTGCCAGCAGCTTATTGAACTATGGCTACACCTTC. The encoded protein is CASSLLNYGYTF.

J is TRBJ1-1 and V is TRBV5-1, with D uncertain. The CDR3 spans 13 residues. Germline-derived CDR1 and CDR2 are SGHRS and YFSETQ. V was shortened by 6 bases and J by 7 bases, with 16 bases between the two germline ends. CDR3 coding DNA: TGCGCCAGCACCCCCCCGGGAGGCAATGAAGCTTTCTTT. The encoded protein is CASTPPGGNEAFF.

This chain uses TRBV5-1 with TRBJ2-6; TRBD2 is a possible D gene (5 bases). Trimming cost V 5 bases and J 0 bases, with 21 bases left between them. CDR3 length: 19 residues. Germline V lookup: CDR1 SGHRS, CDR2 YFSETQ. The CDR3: CASRISPGYRSSGANVLTF. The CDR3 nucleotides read TGCGCCAGCAGGATCTCCCCGGGATATCGGAGCTCTGGGGCCAACGTCCTGACTTTC. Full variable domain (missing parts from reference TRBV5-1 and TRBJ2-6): KAGVTQTPRYLIKTRGQQVTLSCSPISGHRSVSWYQQTPGQGLQFLFEYFSETQRNKGNFPGRFSGRQFSNSRSEMNVSTLELGDSALYLCASRISPGYRSSGANVLTFGAGSRLTVL.

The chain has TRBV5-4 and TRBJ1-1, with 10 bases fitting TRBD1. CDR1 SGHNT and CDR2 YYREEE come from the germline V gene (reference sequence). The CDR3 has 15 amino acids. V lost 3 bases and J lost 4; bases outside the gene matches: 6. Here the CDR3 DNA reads TGTGCCAGCAGCTCGCTGACAGGGGGCGGCACTGAAGCTTTCTTT. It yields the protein CASSSLTGGGTEAFF.

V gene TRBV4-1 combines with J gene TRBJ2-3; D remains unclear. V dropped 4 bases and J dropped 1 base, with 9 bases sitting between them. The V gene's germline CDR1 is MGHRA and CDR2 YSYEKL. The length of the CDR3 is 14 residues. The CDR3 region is CASSPREGTDTQYF. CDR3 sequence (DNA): TGCGCCAGCAGCCCCCGAGAGGGCACAGATACGCAGTATTTT.

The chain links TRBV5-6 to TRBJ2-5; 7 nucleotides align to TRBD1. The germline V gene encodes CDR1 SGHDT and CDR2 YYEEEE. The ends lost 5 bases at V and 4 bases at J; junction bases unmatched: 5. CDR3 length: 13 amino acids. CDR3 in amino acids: CASSDRVGETQYF. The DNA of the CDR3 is TGTGCCAGCAGTGACAGGGTTGGAGAGACCCAGTACTTC.

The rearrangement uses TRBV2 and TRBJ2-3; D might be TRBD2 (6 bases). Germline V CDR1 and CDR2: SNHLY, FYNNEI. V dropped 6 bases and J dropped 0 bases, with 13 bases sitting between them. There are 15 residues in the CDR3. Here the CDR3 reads CASRGTPTSTDTQYF. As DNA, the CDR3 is TGTGCCAGCAGGGGGACTCCGACTAGCACAGATACGCAGTATTTT.

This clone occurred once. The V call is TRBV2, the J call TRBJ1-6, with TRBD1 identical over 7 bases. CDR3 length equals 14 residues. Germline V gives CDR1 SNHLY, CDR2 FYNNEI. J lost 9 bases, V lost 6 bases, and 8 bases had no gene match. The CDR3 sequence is CASSYRQGPSPLHF. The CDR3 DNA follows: TGTGCCAGCAGCTACCGACAGGGCCCTTCACCCCTCCACTTT.

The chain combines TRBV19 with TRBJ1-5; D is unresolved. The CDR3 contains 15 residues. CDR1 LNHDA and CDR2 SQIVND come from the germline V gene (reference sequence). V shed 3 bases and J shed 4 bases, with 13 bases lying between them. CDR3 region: CASSIAGFTNQPQHF. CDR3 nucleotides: TGTGCCAGTAGTATCGCAGGATTTACTAATCAGCCCCAGCATTTT.

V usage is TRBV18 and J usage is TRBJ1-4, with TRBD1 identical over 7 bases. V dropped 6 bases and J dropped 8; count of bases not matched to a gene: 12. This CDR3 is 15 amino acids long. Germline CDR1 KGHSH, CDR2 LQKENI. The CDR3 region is CASSVTGQAREKLFF. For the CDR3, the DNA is TGTGCCAGCTCGGTGACAGGGCAAGCGCGGGAAAAACTGTTTTTT.

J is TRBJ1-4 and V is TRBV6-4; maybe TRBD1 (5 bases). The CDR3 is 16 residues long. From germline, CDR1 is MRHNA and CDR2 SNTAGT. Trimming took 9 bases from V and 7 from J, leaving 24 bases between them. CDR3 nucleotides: TGTGCCAGGAATAGGCCGTTGGGGGGTATGGGTGAAAAACTGTTTTTT. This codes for CARNRPLGGMGEKLFF.

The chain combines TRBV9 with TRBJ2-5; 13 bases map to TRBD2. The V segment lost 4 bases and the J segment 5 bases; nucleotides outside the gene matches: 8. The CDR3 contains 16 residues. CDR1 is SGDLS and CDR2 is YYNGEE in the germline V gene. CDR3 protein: CASSTRTSGRGETQYF. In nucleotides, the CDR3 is TGTGCCAGCAGCACCCGGACTAGCGGGAGAGGGGAGACCCAGTACTTC.

CDR3 sequence (DNA): TGTGCCAGCAGCGGGACTCCTGGGGGACCCTACAATGAGCAGTTCTTC. Protein product: CASSGTPGGPYNEQFF. V usage is TRBV7-3 and J usage is TRBJ2-1, with D maybe TRBD2 (6 bases). V lost 5 bases and J lost 2, with 16 bases in between. Germline CDR1 SGHTA, CDR2 FQGTGA. This CDR3 has 16 amino acids.

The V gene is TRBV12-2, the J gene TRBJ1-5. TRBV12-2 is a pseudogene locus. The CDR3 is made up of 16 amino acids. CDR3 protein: CASRSPGGALNQPQHF. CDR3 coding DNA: TGTGCAAGTCGCTCGCCAGGGGGGGCGCTCAATCAGCCCCAGCATTTT.

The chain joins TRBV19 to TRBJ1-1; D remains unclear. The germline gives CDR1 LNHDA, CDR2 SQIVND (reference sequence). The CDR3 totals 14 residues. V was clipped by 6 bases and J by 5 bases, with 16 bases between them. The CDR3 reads CASRLTAPGTEAFF. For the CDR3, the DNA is TGTGCCAGTAGATTGACGGCTCCGGGAACTGAAGCTTTCTTT.

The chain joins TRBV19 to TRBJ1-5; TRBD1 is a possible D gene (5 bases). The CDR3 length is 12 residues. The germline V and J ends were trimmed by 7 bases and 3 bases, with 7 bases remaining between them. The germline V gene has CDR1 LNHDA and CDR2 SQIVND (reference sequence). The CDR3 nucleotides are TGTGCCAGTACCAGGGACAATCAGCCCCAGCATTTT. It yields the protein CASTRDNQPQHF.

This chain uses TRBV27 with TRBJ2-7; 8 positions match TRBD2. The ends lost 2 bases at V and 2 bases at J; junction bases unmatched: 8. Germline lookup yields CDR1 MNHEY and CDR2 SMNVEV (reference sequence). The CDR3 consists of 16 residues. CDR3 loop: CASSLVGVAGPYEQYF. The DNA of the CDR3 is TGTGCCAGCAGTTTAGTTGGGGTAGCGGGGCCCTACGAGCAGTACTTC.

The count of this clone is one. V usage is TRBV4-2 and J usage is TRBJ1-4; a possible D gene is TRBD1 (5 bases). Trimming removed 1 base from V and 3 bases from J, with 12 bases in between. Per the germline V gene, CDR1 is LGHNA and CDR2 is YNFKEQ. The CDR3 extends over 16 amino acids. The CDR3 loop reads CASSQAVQGANEKLFF. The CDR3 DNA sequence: TGTGCCAGCAGCCAAGCTGTGCAGGGTGCTAATGAAAAACTGTTTTTT.

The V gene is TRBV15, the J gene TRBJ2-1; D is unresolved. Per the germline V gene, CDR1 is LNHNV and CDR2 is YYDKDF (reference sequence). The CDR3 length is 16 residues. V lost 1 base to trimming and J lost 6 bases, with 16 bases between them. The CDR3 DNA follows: TGTGCCACCAGCAGAGCAACATCACCCGGCCTCAATGAGCAGTTCTTC. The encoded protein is CATSRATSPGLNEQFF.

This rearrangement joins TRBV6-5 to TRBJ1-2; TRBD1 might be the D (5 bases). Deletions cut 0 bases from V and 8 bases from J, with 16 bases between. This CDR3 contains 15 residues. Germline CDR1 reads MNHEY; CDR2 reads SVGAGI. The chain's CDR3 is CASSYSTGTWGGYTF. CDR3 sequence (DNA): TGTGCCAGCAGTTACTCGACGGGTACCTGGGGCGGCTACACCTTC.

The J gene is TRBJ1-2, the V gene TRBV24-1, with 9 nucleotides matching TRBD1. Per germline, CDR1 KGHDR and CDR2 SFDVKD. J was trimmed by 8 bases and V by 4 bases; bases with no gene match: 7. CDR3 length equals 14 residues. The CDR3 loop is CATSDWDRDDGYTF. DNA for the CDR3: TGTGCCACCAGTGACTGGGACAGGGACGACGGCTACACCTTC.

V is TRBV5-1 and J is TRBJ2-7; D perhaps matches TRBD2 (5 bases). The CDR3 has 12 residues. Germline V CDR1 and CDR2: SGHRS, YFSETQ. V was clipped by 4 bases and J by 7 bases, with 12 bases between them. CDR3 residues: CASSQYRGEQYF. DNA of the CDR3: TGCGCCAGCAGCCAATACCGCGGGGAGCAGTACTTC.

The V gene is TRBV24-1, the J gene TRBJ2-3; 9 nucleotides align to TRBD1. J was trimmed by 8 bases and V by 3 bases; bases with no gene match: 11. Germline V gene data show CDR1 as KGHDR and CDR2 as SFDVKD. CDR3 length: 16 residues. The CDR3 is CATSDPTGGLEGTQYF. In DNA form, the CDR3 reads TGTGCCACCAGTGATCCCACAGGGGGCCTAGAGGGTACGCAGTATTTT.

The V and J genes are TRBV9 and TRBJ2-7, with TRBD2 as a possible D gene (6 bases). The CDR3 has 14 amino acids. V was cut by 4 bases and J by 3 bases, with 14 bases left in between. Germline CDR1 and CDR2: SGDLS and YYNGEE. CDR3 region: CASSSLAGRYEQYF. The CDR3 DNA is TGTGCCAGCAGCTCCCTCGCGGGACGCTACGAGCAGTACTTC.

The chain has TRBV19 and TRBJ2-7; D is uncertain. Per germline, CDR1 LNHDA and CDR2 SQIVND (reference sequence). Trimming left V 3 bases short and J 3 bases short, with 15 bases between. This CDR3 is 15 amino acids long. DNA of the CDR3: TGTGCCAGTAGTATTTCGGCAGGAAGGCACTACGAGCAGTACTTC. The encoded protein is CASSISAGRHYEQYF.

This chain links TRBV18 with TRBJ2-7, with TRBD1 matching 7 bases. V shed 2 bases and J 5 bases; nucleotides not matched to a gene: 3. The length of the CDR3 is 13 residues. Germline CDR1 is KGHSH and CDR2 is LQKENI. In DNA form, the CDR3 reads TGTGCCAGCTCACCAAGGCAGGGGGACGAGCAGTACTTC. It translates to CASSPRQGDEQYF.

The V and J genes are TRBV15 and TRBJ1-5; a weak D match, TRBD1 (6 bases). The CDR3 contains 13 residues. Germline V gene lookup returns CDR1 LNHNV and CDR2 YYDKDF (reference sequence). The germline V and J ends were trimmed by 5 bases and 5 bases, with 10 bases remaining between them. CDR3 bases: TGTGCCACCAGCTTACAGGGCGATCAGCCCCAGCATTTT. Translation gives CATSLQGDQPQHF. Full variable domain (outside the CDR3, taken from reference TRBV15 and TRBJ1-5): DAMVIQNPRYQVTQFGKPVTLSCSQTLNHNVMYWYQQKSSQAPKLLFHYYDKDFNNEADTPDNFQSRRPNTSFCFLDIRSPGLGDTAMYLCATSLQGDQPQHFGDGTRLSIL.

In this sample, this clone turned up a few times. CDR3 sequence (DNA): TGTGCCAGCAGTTTGACAGGGGGCACAGATACGCAGTATTTT. As protein: CASSLTGGTDTQYF. The chain is built from TRBV2 and TRBJ2-3, with 8 bases fitting TRBD1. CDR3 size: 14 residues. V lost 5 bases, J lost 1 base, and 2 bases stayed unmatched. The germline CDR1 and CDR2 sequences are SNHLY and FYNNEI. The full variable domain, with the rest looked up from reference TRBV2 and TRBJ2-3, is EPEVTQTPSHQVTQMGQEVILRCVPISNHLYFYWYRQILGQKVEFLVSFYNNEISEKSEIFDDQFSVERPDGSNFTLKIRSTKLEDSAMYFCASSLTGGTDTQYFGPGTRLTVL.

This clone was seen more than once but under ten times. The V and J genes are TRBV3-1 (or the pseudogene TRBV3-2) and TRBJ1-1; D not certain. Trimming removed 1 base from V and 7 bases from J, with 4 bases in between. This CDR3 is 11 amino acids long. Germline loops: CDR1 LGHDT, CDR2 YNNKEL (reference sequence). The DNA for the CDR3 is TGTGCCAGCAGCCAAGTGAGTGAAGCTTTCTTT. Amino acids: CASSQVSEAFF.

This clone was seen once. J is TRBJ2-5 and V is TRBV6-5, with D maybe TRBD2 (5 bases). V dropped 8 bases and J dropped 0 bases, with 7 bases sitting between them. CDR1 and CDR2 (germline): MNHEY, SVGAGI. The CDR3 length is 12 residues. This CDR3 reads CASAGNQETQYF. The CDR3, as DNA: TGTGCCAGCGCGGGCAACCAAGAGACCCAGTACTTC.

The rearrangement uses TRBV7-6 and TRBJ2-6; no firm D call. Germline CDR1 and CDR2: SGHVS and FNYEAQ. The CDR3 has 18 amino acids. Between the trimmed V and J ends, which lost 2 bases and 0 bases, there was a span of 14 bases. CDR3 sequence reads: CASSLSVAESSGANVLTF. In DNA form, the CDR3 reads TGTGCCAGCAGCTTAAGTGTGGCAGAAAGCTCTGGGGCCAACGTCCTGACTTTC. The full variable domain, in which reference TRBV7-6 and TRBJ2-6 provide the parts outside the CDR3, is GAGVSQSPRYKVTKRGQDVALRCDPISGHVSLYWYRQALGQGPEFLTYFNYEAQQDKSGLPNDRFSAERPEGSISTLTIQRTEQRDSAMYRCASSLSVAESSGANVLTFGAGSRLTVL.

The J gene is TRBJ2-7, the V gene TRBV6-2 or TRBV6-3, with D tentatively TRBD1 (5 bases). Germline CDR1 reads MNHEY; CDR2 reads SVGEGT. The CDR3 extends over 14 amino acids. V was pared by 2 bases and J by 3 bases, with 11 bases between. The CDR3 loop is CASSYRGRVYEQYF. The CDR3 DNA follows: TGTGCCAGCAGTTACAGAGGCAGGGTCTACGAGCAGTACTTC.